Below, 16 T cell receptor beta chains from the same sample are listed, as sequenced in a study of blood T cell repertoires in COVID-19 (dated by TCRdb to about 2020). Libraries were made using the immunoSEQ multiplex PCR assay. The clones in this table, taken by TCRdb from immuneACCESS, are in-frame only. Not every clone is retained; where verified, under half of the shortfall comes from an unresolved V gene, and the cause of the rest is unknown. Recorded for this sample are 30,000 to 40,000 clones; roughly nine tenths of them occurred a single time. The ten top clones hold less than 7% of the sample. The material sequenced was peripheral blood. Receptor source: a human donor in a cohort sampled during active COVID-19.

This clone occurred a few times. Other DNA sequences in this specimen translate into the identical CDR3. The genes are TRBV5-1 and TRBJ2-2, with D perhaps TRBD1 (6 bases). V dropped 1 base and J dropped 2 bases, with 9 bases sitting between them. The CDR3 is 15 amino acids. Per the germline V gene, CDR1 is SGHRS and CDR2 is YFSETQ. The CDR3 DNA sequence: TGCGCCAGCAGCTTGAGACAGGACAACACCGGGGAGCTGTTTTTT. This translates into CASSLRQDNTGELFF.

CDR3 bases: TGCGCCAGCAGCCAAGCGGGGGGGACTAGCGGACCTTACGAGCAGTACTTC. It encodes CASSQAGGTSGPYEQYF. The chain couples TRBV4-3 to TRBJ2-7, with 11 nucleotides matching TRBD2. V was clipped by 1 base and J by 4 bases; unmatched bases: 9. The CDR3 has 17 amino acids. The V gene's germline CDR1 is LGHNA and CDR2 YSLEER.

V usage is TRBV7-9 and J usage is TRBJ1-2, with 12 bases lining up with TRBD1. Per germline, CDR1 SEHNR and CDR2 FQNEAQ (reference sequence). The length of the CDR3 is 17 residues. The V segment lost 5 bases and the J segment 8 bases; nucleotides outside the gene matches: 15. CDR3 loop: CASSPFRDRGLYQGYTF. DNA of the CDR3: TGTGCCAGCAGCCCTTTCCGGGACAGGGGGCTTTATCAGGGCTACACCTTC.

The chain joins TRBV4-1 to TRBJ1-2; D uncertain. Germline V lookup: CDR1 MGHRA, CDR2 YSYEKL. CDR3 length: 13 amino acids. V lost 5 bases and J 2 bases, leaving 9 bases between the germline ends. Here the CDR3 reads CASSLASNYGYTF. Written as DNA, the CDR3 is TGCGCCAGCAGCTTAGCCTCAAACTATGGCTACACCTTC.

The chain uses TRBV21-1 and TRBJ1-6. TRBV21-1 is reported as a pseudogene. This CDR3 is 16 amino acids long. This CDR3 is CASSKGQPGGGPPLHF. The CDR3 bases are TGTGCCAGCAGCAAAGGTCAGCCGGGCGGAGGCCCACCCCTCCACTTT.

The CDR3 DNA sequence: TGCGCCAGCAGCTTGGGTCAGCGAGAACTAGCCAAAAACATTCAGTACTTC. Translation gives CASSLGQRELAKNIQYF. The rearrangement uses TRBV5-1 and TRBJ2-4; D is undetermined. Germline lookup yields CDR1 SGHRS and CDR2 YFSETQ. The CDR3 covers 17 residues. V gave up 0 bases and J gave up 0 bases, with 13 bases separating them.

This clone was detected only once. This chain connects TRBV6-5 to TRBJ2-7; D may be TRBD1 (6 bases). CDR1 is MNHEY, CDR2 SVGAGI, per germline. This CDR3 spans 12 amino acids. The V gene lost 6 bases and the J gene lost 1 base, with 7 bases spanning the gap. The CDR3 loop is CASRQGSYEQYF. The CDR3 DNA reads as TGTGCCAGCAGACAGGGATCCTACGAGCAGTACTTC.

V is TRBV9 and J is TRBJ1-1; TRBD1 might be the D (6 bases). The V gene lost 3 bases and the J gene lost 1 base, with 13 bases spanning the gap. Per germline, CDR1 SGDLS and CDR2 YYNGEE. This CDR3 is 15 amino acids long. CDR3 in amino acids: CASSAETGQNTEAFF. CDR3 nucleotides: TGTGCCAGCAGCGCCGAGACAGGCCAGAACACTGAAGCTTTCTTT.

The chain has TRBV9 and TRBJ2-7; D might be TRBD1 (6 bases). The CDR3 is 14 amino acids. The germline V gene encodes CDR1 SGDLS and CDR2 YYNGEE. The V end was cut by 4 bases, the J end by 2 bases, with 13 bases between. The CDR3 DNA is TGTGCCAGCAGCCCCGGCCCAGGGGCCTACGAGCAGTACTTC. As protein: CASSPGPGAYEQYF.

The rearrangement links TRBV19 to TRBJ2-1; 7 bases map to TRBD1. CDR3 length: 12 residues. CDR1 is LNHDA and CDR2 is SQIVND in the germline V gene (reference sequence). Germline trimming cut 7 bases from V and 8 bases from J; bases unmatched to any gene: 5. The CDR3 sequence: CASNRQGYEQFF. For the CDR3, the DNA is TGTGCCAGTAACCGACAGGGCTATGAGCAGTTCTTC.

The CDR3 DNA reads as TGCGCCAGCACGGGCCTCCTTCGGGGCCAAGAGACCCAGTACTTC. This encodes CASTGLLRGQETQYF. V usage is TRBV10-2 and J usage is TRBJ2-5, with D possibly being TRBD2 (5 bases). The CDR3 loop spans 15 amino acids. Germline lookup yields CDR1 WSHSY and CDR2 SAAADI. Trimming took 7 bases from V and 1 from J, leaving 16 bases between them.

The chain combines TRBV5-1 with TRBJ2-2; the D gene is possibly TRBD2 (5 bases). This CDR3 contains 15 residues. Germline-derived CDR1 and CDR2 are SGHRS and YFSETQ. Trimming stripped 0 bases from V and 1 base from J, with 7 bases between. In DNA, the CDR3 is TGCGCCAGCAGCTTGGAGGCGGGGAACACCGGGGAGCTGTTTTTT. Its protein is CASSLEAGNTGELFF.

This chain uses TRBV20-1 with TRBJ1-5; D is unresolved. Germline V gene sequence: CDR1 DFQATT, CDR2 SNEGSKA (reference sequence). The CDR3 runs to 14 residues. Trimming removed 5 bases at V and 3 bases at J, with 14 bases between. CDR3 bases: TGCAGTGCTGGTGGGCTCACCGTCAATCAGCCCCAGCATTTT. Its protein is CSAGGLTVNQPQHF.

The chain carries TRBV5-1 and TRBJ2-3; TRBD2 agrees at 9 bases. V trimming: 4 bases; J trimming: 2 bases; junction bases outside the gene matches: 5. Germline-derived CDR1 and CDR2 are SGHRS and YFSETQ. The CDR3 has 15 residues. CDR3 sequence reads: CASSLGTSPTDTQYF. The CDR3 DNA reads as TGCGCCAGCAGCCTGGGGACTAGCCCCACAGATACGCAGTATTTT.

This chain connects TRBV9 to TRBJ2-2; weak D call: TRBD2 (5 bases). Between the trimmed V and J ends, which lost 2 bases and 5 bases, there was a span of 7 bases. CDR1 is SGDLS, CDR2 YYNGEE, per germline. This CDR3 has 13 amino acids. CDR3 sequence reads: CASSVRGTGELFF. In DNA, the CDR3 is TGTGCCAGCAGCGTCAGAGGGACCGGGGAGCTGTTTTTT.

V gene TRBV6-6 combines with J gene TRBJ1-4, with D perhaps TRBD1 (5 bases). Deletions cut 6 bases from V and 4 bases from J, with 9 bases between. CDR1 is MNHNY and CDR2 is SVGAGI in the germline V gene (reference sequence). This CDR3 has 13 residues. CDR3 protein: CASRPGGNEKLFF. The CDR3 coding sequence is TGTGCCAGCAGACCGGGGGGTAATGAAAAACTGTTTTTT.